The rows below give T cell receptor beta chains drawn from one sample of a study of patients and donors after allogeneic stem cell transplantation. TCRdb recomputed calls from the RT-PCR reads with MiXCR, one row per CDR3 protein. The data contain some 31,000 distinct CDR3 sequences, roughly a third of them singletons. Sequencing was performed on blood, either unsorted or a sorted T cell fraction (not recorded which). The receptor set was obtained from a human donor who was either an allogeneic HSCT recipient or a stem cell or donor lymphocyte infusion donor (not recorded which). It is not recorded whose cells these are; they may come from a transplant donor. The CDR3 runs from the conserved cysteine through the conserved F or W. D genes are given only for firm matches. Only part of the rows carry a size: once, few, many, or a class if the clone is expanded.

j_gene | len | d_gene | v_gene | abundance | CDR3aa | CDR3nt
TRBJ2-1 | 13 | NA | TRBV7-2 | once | CASRGAGSDEQFF | TGTGCCAGCAGAGGGGCAGGGTCCGATGAGCAGTTCTTC
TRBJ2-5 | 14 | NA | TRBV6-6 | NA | CASSYGQYQETQYF | TGTGCCAGCAGTTACGGGCAGTACCAAGAGACCCAGTACTTC
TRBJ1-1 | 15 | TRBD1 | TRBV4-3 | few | CASSHTDRADTEAFF | TGCGCCAGCAGCCACACGGACAGGGCGGACACTGAAGCTTTCTTT
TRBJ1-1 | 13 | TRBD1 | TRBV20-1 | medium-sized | CSALRDRNTEAFF | TGCAGTGCTCTCCGGGACAGAAACACTGAAGCTTTCTTT
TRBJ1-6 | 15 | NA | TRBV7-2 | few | CASSVSGTGNSPLHF | TGTGCCAGCAGCGTGTCCGGGACCGGTAATTCACCCCTCCACTTT
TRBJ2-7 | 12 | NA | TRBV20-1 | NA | CSAGGQAYEQYF | TGCAGTGCTGGTGGACAAGCCTACGAGCAGTACTTC
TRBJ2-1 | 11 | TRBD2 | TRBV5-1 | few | CASSSGIEQFF | TGCGCCAGCAGTAGCGGGATTGAGCAGTTCTTC
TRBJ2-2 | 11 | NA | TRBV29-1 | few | CSVEDTGELFF | TGCAGCGTTGAGGACACCGGGGAGCTGTTTTTT
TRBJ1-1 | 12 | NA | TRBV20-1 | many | CSARDLNTEAFF | TGCAGTGCTAGAGATCTGAACACTGAAGCTTTCTTT
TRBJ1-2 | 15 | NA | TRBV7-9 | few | CASSSTRRGNYGYTF | TGTGCCAGCAGCTCCACCCGCAGGGGCAACTATGGCTACACCTTC
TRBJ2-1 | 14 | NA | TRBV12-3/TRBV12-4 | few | CASNPYDDINEQFF | TGTGCCAGCAACCCTTATGACGACATAAATGAGCAGTTCTTC
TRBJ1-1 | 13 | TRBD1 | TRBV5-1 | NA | CASATGGTSEAFF | TGCGCCAGCGCAACAGGGGGCACAAGCGAAGCTTTCTTT
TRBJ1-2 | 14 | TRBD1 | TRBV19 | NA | CASSIATGGRSHTF | TGTGCCAGTAGTATAGCAACAGGGGGACGTAGTCACACCTTC
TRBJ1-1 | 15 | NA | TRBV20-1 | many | CSAFLVHREGTEAFF | TGCAGTGCCTTCCTTGTCCACAGGGAGGGGACTGAAGCTTTCTTT
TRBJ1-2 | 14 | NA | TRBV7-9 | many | CASSTLRGYYGYTF | TGTGCCAGCAGCACCTTGCGGGGGTACTATGGCTACACCTTC
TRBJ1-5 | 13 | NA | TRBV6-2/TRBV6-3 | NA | CASSWTENQPQHF | TGTGCCAGCTCCTGGACGGAAAATCAGCCCCAGCATTTT
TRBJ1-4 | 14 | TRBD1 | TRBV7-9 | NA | CASSPGQKNEKLFF | TGTGCCAGCAGCCCGGGACAGAAGAATGAAAAACTGTTTTTT
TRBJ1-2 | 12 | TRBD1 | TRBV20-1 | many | CSARTGLMGYTF | TGCAGTGCAAGGACAGGGTTAATGGGCTACACCTTC
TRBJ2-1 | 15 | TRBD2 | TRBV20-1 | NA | CSANKEGGSLNEQFF | TGCAGTGCCAACAAAGAGGGCGGGAGTTTAAATGAGCAGTTCTTC
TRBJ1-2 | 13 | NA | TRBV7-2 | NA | CASSSTTPYGYTF | TGTGCCAGCAGCTCCACCACCCCCTATGGCTACACCTTC
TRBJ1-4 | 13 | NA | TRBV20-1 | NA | CSVVDHTNEKLFF | TGCAGTGTTGTGGACCACACTAATGAAAAACTGTTTTTT
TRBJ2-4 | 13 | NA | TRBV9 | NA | CASSVAGLNIQYF | TGTGCCAGCAGCGTAGCAGGGTTAAACATTCAGTACTTC
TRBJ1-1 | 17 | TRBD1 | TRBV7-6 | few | CASSLLGQGPRPTEAFF | TGTGCCAGCAGCTTATTGGGACAGGGGCCGAGGCCCACTGAAGCTTTCTTT
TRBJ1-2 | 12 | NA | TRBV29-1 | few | CSVVGVAYGYTF | TGCAGCGTTGTGGGGGTGGCCTATGGCTACACCTTC
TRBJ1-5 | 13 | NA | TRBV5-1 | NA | CASGAQGNQPQHF | TGCGCCAGTGGCGCACAGGGCAATCAGCCCCAGCATTTT
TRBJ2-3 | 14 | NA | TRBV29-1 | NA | CSVQPGPLGDTQYF | TGCAGCGTCCAACCGGGACCCCTCGGCGATACGCAGTATTTT
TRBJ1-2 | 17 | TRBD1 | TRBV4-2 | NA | CASSPGQGFGLDYGYTF | TGTGCCAGCAGCCCGGGACAGGGGTTTGGGCTAGACTATGGCTACACCTTC
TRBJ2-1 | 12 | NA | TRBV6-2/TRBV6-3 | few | CASSARGNEQFF | TGTGCCAGCAGCGCGCGGGGCAATGAGCAGTTCTTC
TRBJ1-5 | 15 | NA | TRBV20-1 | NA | CSARDPDTGNQPQHF | TGCAGTGCCCGGGACCCCGATACGGGCAATCAGCCCCAGCATTTT
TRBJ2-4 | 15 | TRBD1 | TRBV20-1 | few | CSARTGGASKNIQYF | TGCAGTGCAAGGACAGGGGGCGCGTCCAAAAACATTCAGTACTTC
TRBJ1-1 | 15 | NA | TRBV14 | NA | CASSQAFFGGTEAFF | NA
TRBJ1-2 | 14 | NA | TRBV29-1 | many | CSVGSVGGMKGYTF | TGCAGCGTTGGGTCCGTCGGAGGGATGAAGGGCTACACCTTC
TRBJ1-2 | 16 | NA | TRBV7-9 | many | CASSQPAGTSNYGYTF | TGTGCCAGCAGCCAACCCGCAGGAACCTCTAACTATGGCTACACCTTC
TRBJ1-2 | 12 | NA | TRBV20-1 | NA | CSAPRAEKGYTF | TGCAGTGCCCCCCGCGCGGAGAAGGGCTACACCTTC
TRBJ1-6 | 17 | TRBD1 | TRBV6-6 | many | CASSTWTGEGMNSPLHF | TGTGCCAGCAGTACCTGGACAGGGGAGGGGATGAATTCACCCCTCCACTTT
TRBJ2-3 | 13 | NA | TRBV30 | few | CAWSIPPGNTQYF | TGTGCCTGGAGTATTCCCCCCGGGAATACGCAGTATTTT
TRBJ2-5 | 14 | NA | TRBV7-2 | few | CASKQLRDTETQYF | TGTGCCAGCAAGCAACTCCGGGATACTGAGACCCAGTACTTC
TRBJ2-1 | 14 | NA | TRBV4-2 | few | CASTPGISYNEQFF | TGTGCCAGCACCCCAGGGATCTCCTACAATGAGCAGTTCTTC
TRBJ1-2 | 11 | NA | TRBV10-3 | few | CAIREDDGYTF | TGTGCCATCAGGGAGGACGATGGCTACACCTTC
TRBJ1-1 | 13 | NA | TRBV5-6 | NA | CASSPRWTTEAFF | TGTGCCAGCAGCCCGAGGTGGACCACTGAAGCTTTCTTT